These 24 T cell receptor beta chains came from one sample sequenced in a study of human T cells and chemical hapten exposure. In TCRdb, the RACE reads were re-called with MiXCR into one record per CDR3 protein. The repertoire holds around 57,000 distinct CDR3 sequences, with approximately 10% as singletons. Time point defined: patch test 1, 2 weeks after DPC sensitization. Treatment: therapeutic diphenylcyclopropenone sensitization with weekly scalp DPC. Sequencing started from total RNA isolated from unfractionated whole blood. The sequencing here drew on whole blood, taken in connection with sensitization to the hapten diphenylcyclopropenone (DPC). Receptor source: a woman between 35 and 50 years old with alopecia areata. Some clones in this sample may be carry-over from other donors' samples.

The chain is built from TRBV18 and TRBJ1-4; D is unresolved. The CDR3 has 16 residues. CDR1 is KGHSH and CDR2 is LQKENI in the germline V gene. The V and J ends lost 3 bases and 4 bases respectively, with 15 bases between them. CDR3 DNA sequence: TGTGCCAGCTCACCTGCCAGACAACGCCTTAATGAAAAACTGTTTTTT. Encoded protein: CASSPARQRLNEKLFF.

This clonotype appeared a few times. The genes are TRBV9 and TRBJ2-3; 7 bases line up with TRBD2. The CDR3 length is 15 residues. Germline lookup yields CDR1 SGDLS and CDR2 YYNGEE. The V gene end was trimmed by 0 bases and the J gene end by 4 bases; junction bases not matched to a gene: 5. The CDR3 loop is CASSVGPSGPDTQYF. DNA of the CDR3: TGTGCCAGCAGCGTAGGCCCTAGCGGACCAGATACGCAGTATTTT.

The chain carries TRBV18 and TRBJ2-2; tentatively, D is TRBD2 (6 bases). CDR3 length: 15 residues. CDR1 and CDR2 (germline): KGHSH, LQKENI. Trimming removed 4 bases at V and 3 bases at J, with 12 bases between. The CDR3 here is CASSRGIRDTGELFF. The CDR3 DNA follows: TGTGCCAGCTCACGCGGGATTCGGGACACCGGGGAGCTGTTTTTT. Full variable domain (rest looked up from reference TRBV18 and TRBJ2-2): NAGVMQNPRHLVRRRGQEARLRCSPMKGHSHVYWYRQLPEEGLKFMVYLQKENIIDESGMPKERFSAEFPKEGPSILRIQQVVRGDSAAYFCASSRGIRDTGELFFGEGSRLTVL.

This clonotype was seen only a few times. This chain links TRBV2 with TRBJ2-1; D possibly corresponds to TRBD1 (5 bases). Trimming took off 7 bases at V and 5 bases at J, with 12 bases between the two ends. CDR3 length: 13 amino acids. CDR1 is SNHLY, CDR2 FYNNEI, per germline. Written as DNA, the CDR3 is TGTGCCAGCACAGGGCCCGGAAACAATGAGCAGTTCTTC. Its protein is CASTGPGNNEQFF. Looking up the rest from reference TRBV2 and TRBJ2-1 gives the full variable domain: EPEVTQTPSHQVTQMGQEVILRCVPISNHLYFYWYRQILGQKVEFLVSFYNNEISEKSEIFDDQFSVERPDGSNFTLKIRSTKLEDSAMYFCASTGPGNNEQFFGPGTRLTVL.

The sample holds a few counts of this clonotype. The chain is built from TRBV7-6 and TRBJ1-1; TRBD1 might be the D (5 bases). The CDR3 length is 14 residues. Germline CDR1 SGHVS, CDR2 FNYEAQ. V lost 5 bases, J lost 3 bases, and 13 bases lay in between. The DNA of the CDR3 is TGTGCCAGCAGCCCGACCGGGACTTACACTGAAGCTTTCTTT. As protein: CASSPTGTYTEAFF.

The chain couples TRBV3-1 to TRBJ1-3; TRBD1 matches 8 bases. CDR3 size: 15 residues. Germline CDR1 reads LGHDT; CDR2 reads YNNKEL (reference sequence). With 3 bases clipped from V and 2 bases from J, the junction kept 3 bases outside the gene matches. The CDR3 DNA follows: TGTGCCAGCAGCCAGGGGACAGGCGCTGGAAACACCATATATTTT. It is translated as CASSQGTGAGNTIYF.

The CDR3 here is CASAELYEQYF. The CDR3 DNA is TGTGCCAGCGCAGAGCTCTACGAGCAGTACTTC. The V call is TRBV2, the J call TRBJ2-7; no definite D call. Looked up from germline, CDR1 is SNHLY and CDR2 is FYNNEI. This CDR3 region has 11 residues. V lost 8 bases and J 3 bases, leaving 8 bases between the germline ends. The full variable domain, its missing parts supplied by reference TRBV2 and TRBJ2-7, is EPEVTQTPSHQVTQMGQEVILRCVPISNHLYFYWYRQILGQKVEFLVSFYNNEISEKSEIFDDQFSVERPDGSNFTLKIRSTKLEDSAMYFCASAELYEQYFGPGTRLTVT.

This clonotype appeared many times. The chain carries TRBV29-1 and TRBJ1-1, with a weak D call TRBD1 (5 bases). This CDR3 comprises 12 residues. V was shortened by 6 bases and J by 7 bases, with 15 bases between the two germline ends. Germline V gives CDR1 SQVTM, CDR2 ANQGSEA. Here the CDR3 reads CSVKGQGFEAFF. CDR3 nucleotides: TGCAGCGTCAAGGGTCAGGGATTTGAAGCTTTCTTT. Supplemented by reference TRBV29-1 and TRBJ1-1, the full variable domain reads SAVISQKPSRDICQRGTSLTIQCQVDSQVTMMFWYRQQPGQSLTLIATANQGSEATYESGFVIDKFPISRPNLTFSTLTVSNMSPEDSSIYLCSVKGQGFEAFFGQGTRLTVV.

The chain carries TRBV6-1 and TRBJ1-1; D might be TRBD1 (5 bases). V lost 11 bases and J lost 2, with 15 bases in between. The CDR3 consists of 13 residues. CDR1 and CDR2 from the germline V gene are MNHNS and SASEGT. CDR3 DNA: TGTGCCGGGAACCAGGGCTACAACACTGAAGCTTTCTTT. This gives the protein CAGNQGYNTEAFF.

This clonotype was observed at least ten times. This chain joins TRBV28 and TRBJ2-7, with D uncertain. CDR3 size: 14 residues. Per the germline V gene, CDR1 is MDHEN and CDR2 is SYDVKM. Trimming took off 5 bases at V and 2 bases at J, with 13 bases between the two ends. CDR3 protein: CASSPMTRTYEQYF. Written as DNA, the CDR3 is TGTGCCAGCAGTCCCATGACCCGAACCTACGAGCAGTACTTC. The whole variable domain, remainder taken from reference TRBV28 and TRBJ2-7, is DVKVTQSSRYLVKRTGEKVFLECVQDMDHENMFWYRQDPGLGLRLIYFSYDVKMKEKGDIPEGYSVSREKKERFSLILESASTNQTSMYLCASSPMTRTYEQYFGPGTRLTVT.

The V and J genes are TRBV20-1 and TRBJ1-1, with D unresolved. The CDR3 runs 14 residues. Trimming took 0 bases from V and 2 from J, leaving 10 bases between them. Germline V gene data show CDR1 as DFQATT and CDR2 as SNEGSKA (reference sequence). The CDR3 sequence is CSARDPGQNTEAFF. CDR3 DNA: TGCAGTGCTAGAGATCCAGGTCAAAACACTGAAGCTTTCTTT.

CDR3 DNA: TGTGCCAGCAGGGACAGCCTGAACACTGAAGCTTTCTTT. This translates into CASRDSLNTEAFF. V is TRBV27 and J is TRBJ1-1; maybe TRBD1 (6 bases). Germline CDR1 is MNHEY and CDR2 is SMNVEV (reference sequence). The CDR3 contains 13 residues. V dropped 6 bases and J dropped 0 bases, with 8 bases sitting between them.

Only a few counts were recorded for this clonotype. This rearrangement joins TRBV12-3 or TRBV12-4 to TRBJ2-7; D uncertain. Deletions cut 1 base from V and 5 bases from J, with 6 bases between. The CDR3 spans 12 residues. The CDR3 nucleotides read TGTGCCAGCAGTTTAGGGAGCCACGAGCAGTACTTC. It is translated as CASSLGSHEQYF.

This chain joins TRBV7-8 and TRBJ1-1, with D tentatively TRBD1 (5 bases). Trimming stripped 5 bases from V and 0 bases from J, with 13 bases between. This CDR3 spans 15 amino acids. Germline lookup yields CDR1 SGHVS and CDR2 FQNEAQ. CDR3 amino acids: CASSLSGPLNTEAFF. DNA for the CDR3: TGTGCCAGCAGCCTCTCGGGGCCGCTGAACACTGAAGCTTTCTTT.

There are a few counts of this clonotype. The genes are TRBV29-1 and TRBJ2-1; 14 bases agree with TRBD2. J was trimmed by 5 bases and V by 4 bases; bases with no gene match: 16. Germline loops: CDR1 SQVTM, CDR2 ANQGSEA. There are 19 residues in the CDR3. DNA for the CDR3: TGCAGCGTTGGTAATCCCGGGACTAGCGGGAGCAAAAGGGACAATGAGCAGTTCTTC. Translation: CSVGNPGTSGSKRDNEQFF.

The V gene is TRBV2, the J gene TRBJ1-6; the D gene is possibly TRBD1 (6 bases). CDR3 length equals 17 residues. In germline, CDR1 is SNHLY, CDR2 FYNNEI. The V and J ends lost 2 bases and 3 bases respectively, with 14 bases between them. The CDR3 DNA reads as TGTGCCAGCAGTGAATTGGGGGGCGCCGACTATAATTCACCCCTCCACTTT. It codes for CASSELGGADYNSPLHF.

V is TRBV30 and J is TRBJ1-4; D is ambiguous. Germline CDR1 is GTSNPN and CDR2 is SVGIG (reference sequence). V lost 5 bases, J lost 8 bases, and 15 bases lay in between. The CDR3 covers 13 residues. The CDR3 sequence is CAWGGTGFEKLFF. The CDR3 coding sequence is TGTGCCTGGGGCGGAACCGGGTTCGAAAAACTGTTTTTT.

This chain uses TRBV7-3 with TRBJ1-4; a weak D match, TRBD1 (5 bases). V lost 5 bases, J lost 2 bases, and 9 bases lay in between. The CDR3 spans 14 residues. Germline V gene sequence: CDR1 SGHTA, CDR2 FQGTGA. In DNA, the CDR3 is TGTGCCAGCAGCCCGGGACCGACTAATGAAAAACTGTTTTTT. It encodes CASSPGPTNEKLFF. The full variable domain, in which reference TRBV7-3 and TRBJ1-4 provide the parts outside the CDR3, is GAGVSQTPSNKVTEKGKYVELRCDPISGHTALYWYRQSLGQGPEFLIYFQGTGAADDSGLPNDRFFAVRPEGSVSTLKIQRTERGDSAVYLCASSPGPTNEKLFFGSGTQLSVL.

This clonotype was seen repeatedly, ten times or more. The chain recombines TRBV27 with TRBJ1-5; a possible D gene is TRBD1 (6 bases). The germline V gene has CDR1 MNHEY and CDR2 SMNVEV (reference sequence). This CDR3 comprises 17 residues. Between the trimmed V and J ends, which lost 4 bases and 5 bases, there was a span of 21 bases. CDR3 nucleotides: TGTGCCAGCAGTTCATCGACAGGATCTCTACCGGATCAGCCCCAGCATTTT. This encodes CASSSSTGSLPDQPQHF.

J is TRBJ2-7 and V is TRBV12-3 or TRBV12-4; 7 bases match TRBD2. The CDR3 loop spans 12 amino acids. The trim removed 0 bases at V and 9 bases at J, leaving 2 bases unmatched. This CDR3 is CASSLAREPQYF. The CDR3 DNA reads TGTGCCAGCAGTTTAGCGCGGGAGCCGCAGTACTTC.

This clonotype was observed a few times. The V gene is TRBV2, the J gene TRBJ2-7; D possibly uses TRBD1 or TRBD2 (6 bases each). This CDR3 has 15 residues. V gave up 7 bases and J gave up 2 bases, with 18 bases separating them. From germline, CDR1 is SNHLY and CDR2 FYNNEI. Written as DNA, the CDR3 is TGTGCCAGCACTTCGAGGGGGGCGCCTACCTACGAGCAGTACTTC. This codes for CASTSRGAPTYEQYF.

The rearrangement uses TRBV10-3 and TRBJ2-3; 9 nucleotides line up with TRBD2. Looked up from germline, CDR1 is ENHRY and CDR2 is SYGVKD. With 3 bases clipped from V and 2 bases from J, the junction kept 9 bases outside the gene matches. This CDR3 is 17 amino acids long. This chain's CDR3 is CAISERSGGTDTDTQYF. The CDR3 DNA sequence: TGTGCCATCAGTGAACGTAGCGGGGGAACCGACACAGATACGCAGTATTTT.

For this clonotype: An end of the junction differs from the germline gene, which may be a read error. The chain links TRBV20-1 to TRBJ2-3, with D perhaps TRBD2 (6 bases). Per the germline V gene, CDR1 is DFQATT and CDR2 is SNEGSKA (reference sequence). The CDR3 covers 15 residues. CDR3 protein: CSARDSTGAADTKYF. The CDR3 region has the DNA TGCAGTGCTAGAGATTCCACGGGAGCGGCAGATACGAAGTATTTT.

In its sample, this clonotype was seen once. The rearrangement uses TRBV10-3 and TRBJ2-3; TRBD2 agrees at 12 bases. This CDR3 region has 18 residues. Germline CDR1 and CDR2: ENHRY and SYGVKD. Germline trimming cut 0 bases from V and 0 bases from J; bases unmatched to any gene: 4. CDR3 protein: CAISESGLAGASTDTQYF. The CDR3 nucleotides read TGTGCCATCAGTGAGTCGGGACTAGCGGGTGCTAGCACAGATACGCAGTATTTT.